The clone carrying this T cell receptor (beta chain) occurred many times. The data derive from a study of regulatory T cells in long-lasting Graves disease. Both iRepertoire HTBI primers and Arm-PCR of CDR3 regions were used to build the TCR beta libraries. One entry per CDR3 protein results from TCRdb running MiXCR on the multiplex PCR reads. The table lists a few hundred thousand distinct CDR3 sequences, around 20% of them singletons. Documented time point: newly diagnosed GD, antithyroid drugs for less than 3 months. The authors made the TCR library using RNA they extracted from PBMCs. The clonotype comes from a female donor with Graves disease. The sample was peripheral blood mononuclear cells (PBMCs), taken at new diagnosis, from a patient treated with antithyroid drugs.

Here the CDR3 DNA reads TGCAGTGCTAGAGGGTTTGGGACAGATACCTACAATGAGCAGTTCTTC. It specifies CSARGFGTDTYNEQFF. The rearrangement joins TRBV20-1 to TRBJ2-1; 7 positions agree with TRBD1. The CDR3 has 16 residues. Germline V gene data show CDR1 as DFQATT and CDR2 as SNEGSKA (reference sequence). With V trimmed by 1 base and J by 2 bases, 8 bases remained unmatched.